This TCR beta chain emerged from a study of cytomegalovirus exposure and HLA in healthy donors (dated by TCRdb to about 2017). Concerning the study at large: The 666 repertoires of the first cohort and the 95 to 150 validation repertoires were produced on the same platform, according to a later analysis. The study aimed to test whether signatures of past pathogen exposure could be identified by cataloging public T cell receptors. In addition to the first cohort of around 670 subjects, a separate validation cohort of 120 different subjects was used. To predict cytomegalovirus infection status, the study combined high-throughput TCR immunosequencing, statistical association of individual TCRs with disease status, and machine learning. General study outcomes and caveats: A later analysis lacked HLA typing for the validation cohort, so it scored co-occurrence in that cohort across all 110 or so repertoires. Most TCR sequences were seen in very few donors, while some public TCRs were found in many individuals. Of the cluster scores, approximately 94% were above 0 in a later analysis, which found that TCRs clustered in the first cohort also tended to co-occur in the 120 validation repertoires. A total of around 150 TCR beta chains were listed by the study as associated with cytomegalovirus. The authors suggested that the approach could potentially be generalized to other disease states and immunological phenotypes. Cytomegalovirus status was reported to be diagnosed by the classifier with high specificity and sensitivity in both the original and validation cohorts. In vitro tests confirmed that a few of the cytomegalovirus-associated TCR beta chains recognize cytomegalovirus antigens.

The CDR3, from cysteine to phenylalanine, totals 14 residues. Only the CDR3 region is kept as DNA, spanning 42 bases read in frame from base 1. CDR1 is given as SGHNT and CDR2 as YENEEA, both from the germline V gene. The junction carries 11 bases between V and J, which are trimmed by 5 bases and 4 bases respectively. The library was generated by the immunoSEQ multiplex PCR assay. As for the original processing: A statistical classification framework was developed to diagnose cytomegalovirus status using the catalog of TCR beta chain sequences. TCRdb took over this immuneACCESS table, retaining in-frame rearrangements with V and J assigned. Such tables are incomplete; in checked studies, under half of the missing clones stem from an unresolved V gene, and the remainder is unexplained. V and J calls and clone size are given by that table; D and trimming were obtained from the DNA. This sample holds under 110,000 clones; around 90% were observed only once. The ten top clones hold 1.5% to 2% of the sample.

The donors were included in the validation cohort of over a hundred subjects, a group kept apart from the approximately 690-subject first cohort. As concerns this clone: Its specific antigen is unknown. The sample holds no much larger clone one base away, and base qualities are not on file.

The chain uses TRBV11-3 and TRBJ2-2, and possibly TRBD1, on 6 matching bases. The receptor comes from a woman younger than 30 in good health and CMV-seropositive. Sequenced: PBMCs. CDR3 loop: CASSQDSPTGELFF. The DNA is TGTGCCAGCAGCCAGGACAGCCCCACCGGGGAGCTGTTTTTT.